Listed below are T cell receptor beta chains from one sample, sequenced in a study of beta chain features in type 1 diabetes. Only in-frame clones appear in the TCRdb table, and some are missing; sequencing was by immunoSEQ multiplex PCR. The sample consists of approximately 150,000 clones, 63% of them appearing once. Input material: naive CD4+ T cells from blood. These receptors came from a man in his thirties or forties with type 1 diabetes. Each CDR3 is given without its conserved first and last residue.

V gene: TRBV7-9
J gene: TRBJ2-6
CDR3 protein: ASSSGANVLT

V gene: TRBV7-9
J gene: TRBJ1-2
CDR3 protein: ASSLGQGNGYT

V gene: TRBV7-2
J gene: TRBJ2-7
CDR3 protein: ASSSTSGGYEQY

V gene: TRBV7-2
J gene: TRBJ1-2
CDR3 protein: ASSFGQVRVNT

V gene: TRBV9
J gene: TRBJ1-6
CDR3 protein: ASSVDVYNSPLH

V gene: TRBV11-2
J gene: TRBJ2-3
CDR3 protein: ASRYPGARDTQY

V gene: TRBV7-9
J gene: TRBJ2-7
CDR3 protein: ASSSGHILYEQY

V gene: TRBV29-1
J gene: TRBJ2-5
CDR3 protein: SFRGVRQETQY

V gene: TRBV29-1
J gene: TRBJ2-1
CDR3 protein: SVEDQLLRGANEQF

V gene: TRBV6-5
J gene: TRBJ2-7
CDR3 protein: ASRSRTYEQY

V gene: TRBV25-1
J gene: TRBJ2-7
CDR3 protein: ASSTGTLSYEQY

V gene: TRBV5-6
J gene: TRBJ1-1
CDR3 protein: ASSFWDTEAF

V gene: TRBV29-1
J gene: TRBJ1-2
CDR3 protein: SVEGLDGYT

V gene: TRBV30
J gene: TRBJ2-1
CDR3 protein: AWSVLGHNEQF

V gene: TRBV14
J gene: TRBJ1-2
CDR3 protein: ASSLGAAGDGGYT

V gene: TRBV4-3
J gene: TRBJ2-3
CDR3 protein: ASSQDTGSTDTQY

V gene: TRBV29-1
J gene: TRBJ1-1
CDR3 protein: SVGQSFTEAF

V gene: TRBV30
J gene: TRBJ1-5
CDR3 protein: AWSADNQPQH

V gene: TRBV5-6
J gene: TRBJ2-1
CDR3 protein: ASSLGRGAYNEQF

V gene: TRBV20-1
J gene: TRBJ1-1
CDR3 protein: SAEQAF

V gene: TRBV29-1
J gene: TRBJ1-5
CDR3 protein: SPLIVRREPQH

V gene: TRBV2
J gene: TRBJ1-2
CDR3 protein: ASSEGAYGYT

V gene: TRBV29-1
J gene: TRBJ1-1
CDR3 protein: SVEVAGVNTEAF

V gene: TRBV30
J gene: TRBJ2-7
CDR3 protein: AWSVLSPAYEQY

V gene: TRBV29-1
J gene: TRBJ2-7
CDR3 protein: SVEAQSYEQY

V gene: TRBV7-9
J gene: TRBJ1-4
CDR3 protein: ASSLASNPGSVNEKLF

V gene: TRBV7-2
J gene: TRBJ1-2
CDR3 protein: ASRLGGPGYGYT

V gene: TRBV15
J gene: TRBJ2-7
CDR3 protein: ATSTHRPWTGGFSYEQY

V gene: TRBV29-1
J gene: TRBJ2-7
CDR3 protein: SVARAGGIDEQY

V gene: TRBV5-4
J gene: TRBJ2-5
CDR3 protein: ASSPTGGETQY

V gene: TRBV7-2
J gene: TRBJ2-5
CDR3 protein: ASSATGIETQY

V gene: TRBV29-1
J gene: TRBJ1-4
CDR3 protein: SVEGKRPEKLF

V gene: TRBV5-1
J gene: TRBJ2-3
CDR3 protein: ASSPGGRGDTQY

V gene: TRBV4-3
J gene: TRBJ2-3
CDR3 protein: ASSPSTITDTQY

V gene: TRBV29-1
J gene: TRBJ2-7
CDR3 protein: SARDSSYEQY

V gene: TRBV14
J gene: TRBJ2-7
CDR3 protein: ASSQGGEQY

V gene: TRBV29-1
J gene: TRBJ2-3
CDR3 protein: SVRTGAADTQY

V gene: TRBV4-3
J gene: TRBJ2-7
CDR3 protein: ASSQEGAPGDKSYEQY

V gene: TRBV19
J gene: TRBJ2-7
CDR3 protein: ASSIIGDEQY

V gene: TRBV5-6
J gene: TRBJ2-1
CDR3 protein: ASTRSGEQF

V gene: TRBV28
J gene: TRBJ2-7
CDR3 protein: ASTITTESSYEQY

V gene: TRBV5-6
J gene: TRBJ1-2
CDR3 protein: ASSLAGDSYGYT